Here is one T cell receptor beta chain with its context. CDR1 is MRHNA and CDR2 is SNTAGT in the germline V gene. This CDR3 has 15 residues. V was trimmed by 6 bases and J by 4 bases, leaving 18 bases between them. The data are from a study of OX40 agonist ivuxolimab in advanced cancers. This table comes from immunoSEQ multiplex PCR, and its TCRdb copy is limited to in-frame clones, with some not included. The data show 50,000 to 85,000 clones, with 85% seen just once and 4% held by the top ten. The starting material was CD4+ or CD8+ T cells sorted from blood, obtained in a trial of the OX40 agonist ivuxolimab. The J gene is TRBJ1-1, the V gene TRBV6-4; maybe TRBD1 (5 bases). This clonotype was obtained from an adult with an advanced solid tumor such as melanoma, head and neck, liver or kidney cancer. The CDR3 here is CASRGEGFLGTEAFF. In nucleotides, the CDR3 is TGTGCCAGCAGGGGGGAGGGGTTCCTGGGCACTGAAGCTTTCTTT.